Listed below are T cell receptor beta chains from one sample, sequenced in a study of cytomegalovirus exposure and HLA in healthy donors. This table comes from immunoSEQ multiplex PCR, and its TCRdb copy is limited to in-frame clones, with some not included. The repertoire includes 100,000 to 150,000 clones, around 69% of them detected once, and 2.5% to 3% sits in the top ten. Sequencing was performed on PBMCs. These receptors all stem from a human donor in good health. Each CDR3 is given with its conserved first and last residue. Each record gives: CDR3 protein, CDR3 DNA, V gene, J gene, D gene, clone size. The D gene is left open where the match is weak. Clone size, where shown, is once, few, many, or a class for clones that have expanded.

CASSLLDSNQPQHF	TGTGCCAGCAGTTTATTAGATAGCAATCAGCCCCAGCATTTT	TRBV28	TRBJ1-5	.	once
CASSVTSTYYEQYF	TGTGCCAGCAGCGTGACATCCACTTACTACGAGCAGTACTTC	TRBV6-5	TRBJ2-7	.	few
CASSLVSPTGSDEQYF	TGCGCCAGCAGCTTGGTCTCCCCGACAGGGAGCGACGAGCAGTACTTC	TRBV5-1	TRBJ2-7	TRBD1	.
CASRSGLRTEAFF	TGTGCCAGCAGGTCAGGGTTGCGAACTGAAGCTTTCTTT	TRBV27	TRBJ1-1	.	.
CASSLVGRSTDTQYF	TGCGCCAGCAGCTTGGTCGGTCGCTCTACAGATACGCAGTATTTT	TRBV5-1	TRBJ2-3	.	.
CAWSTGLAGVSTDTQYF	TGTGCCTGGAGTACAGGACTAGCGGGGGTGAGCACAGATACGCAGTATTTT	TRBV30	TRBJ2-3	TRBD2	.
CASRVTGVYEQYF	TGCGCCAGCAGGGTGACAGGGGTCTACGAGCAGTACTTC	TRBV10-1	TRBJ2-7	TRBD1	.
CASSSARAYEQYF	TGTGCCAGCAGCTCCGCCCGCGCCTACGAGCAGTACTTC	TRBV7-2	TRBJ2-7	.	.
CASSFAPPRSYNEQFF	TGTGCCAGCAGTTTCGCCCCCCCGCGCTCCTACAATGAGCAGTTCTTC	TRBV27	TRBJ2-1	.	few
CASSQARGLADTGELFF	TGTGCCAGCAGCCAAGCACGGGGACTAGCTGACACCGGGGAGCTGTTTTTT	TRBV14	TRBJ2-2	TRBD2	few
CASSPRVEWGRPQPQHF	TGTGCCAGCAGTCCCCGAGTGGAGTGGGGGCGCCCACAGCCCCAGCATTTT	TRBV27	TRBJ1-5	.	.
CASSYGLDRGHQYF	TGTGCCAGCAGTTACGGTTTGGACAGGGGGCATCAGTACTTC	TRBV6-6	TRBJ2-5	TRBD1	.
CASRGRGRSTDTQYF	TGTGCCAGTAGGGGGCGGGGGAGAAGCACAGATACGCAGTATTTT	TRBV19	TRBJ2-3	TRBD2	.
CASSFGASGGRNIQYF	TGTGCCAGCAGCTTCGGGGCCAGCGGGGGGAGAAACATTCAGTACTTC	TRBV7-2	TRBJ2-4	TRBD2	.
CSVGGGQAGYTF	TGCAGCGTTGGGGGGGGGCAGGCTGGCTACACCTTC	TRBV29-1	TRBJ1-2	.	few
CASSIGGNYGYTF	TGTGCCAGTAGTATAGGAGGAAACTATGGCTACACCTTC	TRBV19	TRBJ1-2	.	once
CASSLGAGNTGELFF	TGTGCCAGCAGCTTGGGAGCGGGGAACACCGGGGAGCTGTTTTTT	TRBV5-4	TRBJ2-2	.	.
CASSYEGANTGELFF	TGTGCCAGCAGTTACGAGGGGGCAAACACCGGGGAGCTGTTTTTT	TRBV6-5	TRBJ2-2	TRBD1	few
CASGGTSGIADTQYF	TGTGCCAGCGGGGGGACTAGCGGGATCGCAGATACGCAGTATTTT	TRBV7-9	TRBJ2-3	TRBD2	few
CASSKGGRFSQAFF	TGTGCCAGCAGCAAAGGGGGCCGCTTCTCACAAGCTTTCTTT	TRBV21-1	TRBJ1-1	.	.